These 2 T cell receptor beta chains came from one sample sequenced in a study of blood T cells in healthy people across ages. Then a second PCR, running roughly 7 to 11 cycles, was carried out with a sample-barcoded 5' primer and a J-beta primer mix. TCRdb passed the 5' RACE reads through MiXCR, listing each CDR3 protein once. The table lists 700,000 to 850,000 distinct CDR3 sequences, around 34% of them singletons. Sequencing was done on a sample of blood. Every receptor here comes from a young man in good health.

The chain employs TRBV7-2 and TRBJ2-3, with a possible D match to TRBD2 (7 bases). Germline-derived CDR1 and CDR2 are SGHTA and FQGNSA. The CDR3 totals 19 residues. Trimming cost V 5 bases and J 0 bases, with 24 bases left between them. The CDR3 loop is CASSPLGGGAPISTDTQYF. In DNA, the CDR3 is TGTGCCAGCAGCCCCTTAGGGGGGGGGGCCCCTATAAGCACAGATACGCAGTATTTT.

Concerning this clonotype itself: One base away lies a much larger clone, so this may be a sequencing read error. The V and J genes are TRBV5-1 and TRBJ2-1, with 14 bases identical to TRBD2. The length of the CDR3 is 15 residues. Germline CDR1 reads SGHRS; CDR2 reads YFSETQ. The CDR3 DNA follows: TGCGCCAGCAGACGGACTAGCGGGGGGTACAATGAGCAGTCCTTC. Translating gives CASRRTSGGYNEQSF.